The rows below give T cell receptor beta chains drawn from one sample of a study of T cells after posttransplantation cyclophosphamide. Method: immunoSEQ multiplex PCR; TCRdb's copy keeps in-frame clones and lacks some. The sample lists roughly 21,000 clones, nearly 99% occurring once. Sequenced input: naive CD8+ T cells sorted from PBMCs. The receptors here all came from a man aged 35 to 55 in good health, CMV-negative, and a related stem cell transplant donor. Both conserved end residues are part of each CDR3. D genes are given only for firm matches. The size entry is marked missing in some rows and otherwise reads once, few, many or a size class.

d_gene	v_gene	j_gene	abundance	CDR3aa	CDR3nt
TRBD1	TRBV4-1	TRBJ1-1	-	CASSQERDRGTEAFF	TGCGCCAGCAGCCAAGAGCGGGACAGGGGAACTGAAGCTTTCTTT
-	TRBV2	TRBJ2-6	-	CASSGWSQPGANVLTF	TGTGCCAGCAGTGGTTGGAGTCAGCCTGGGGCCAACGTCCTGACTTTC
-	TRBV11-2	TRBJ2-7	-	CASSRISGLSDEQYF	TGTGCCAGCAGCCGTATATCGGGACTCAGTGACGAGCAGTACTTC
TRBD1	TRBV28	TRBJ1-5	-	CASSPDREYQPQHF	TGTGCCAGCAGTCCGGACAGGGAATATCAGCCCCAGCATTTT
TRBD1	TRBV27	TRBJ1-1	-	CASSSYRGQTEAFF	TGTGCCAGCAGTTCCTACAGGGGGCAGACTGAAGCTTTCTTT
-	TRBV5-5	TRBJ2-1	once	CASSFSRVSYNEQFF	TGTGCCAGCAGCTTCAGTCGGGTTTCCTACAATGAGCAGTTCTTC
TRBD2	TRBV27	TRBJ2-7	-	CASSFGGTSGTYEQYF	TGTGCCAGCAGTTTTGGAGGGACTAGCGGAACCTACGAGCAGTACTTC
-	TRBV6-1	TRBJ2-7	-	CASYYRDKTYEQYF	TGTGCCAGCTATTACCGGGACAAAACCTACGAGCAGTACTTC
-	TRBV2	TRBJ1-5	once	CASSEWKREGQPQHF	TGTGCCAGCAGTGAGTGGAAGAGGGAGGGTCAGCCCCAGCATTTT
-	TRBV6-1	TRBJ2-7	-	CASSEPVSLQGYEQYF	TGTGCCAGCAGTGAACCCGTTTCGTTACAGGGCTACGAGCAGTACTTC
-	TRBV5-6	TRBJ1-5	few	CASSLGRQPQHF	TGTGCCAGCAGCCTAGGAAGACAGCCCCAGCATTTT
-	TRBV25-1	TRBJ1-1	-	CASSDWNTEAFF	TGTGCCAGCAGTGACTGGAACACTGAAGCTTTCTTT
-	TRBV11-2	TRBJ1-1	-	CASSRTSQGVFTEAFF	TGTGCCAGCAGCCGGACCTCACAGGGTGTGTTCACTGAAGCTTTCTTT
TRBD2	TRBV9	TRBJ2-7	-	CASSGGSPGEQYF	TGTGCCAGCAGTGGCGGGAGCCCGGGGGAGCAGTACTTC
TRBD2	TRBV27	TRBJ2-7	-	CASSSGLAGVEQYF	TGTGCCAGCAGTTCGGGACTAGCGGGAGTCGAGCAGTACTTC
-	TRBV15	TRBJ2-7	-	CATSGRPGMPYEQYF	TGTGCCACCAGCGGCCGTCCGGGAATGCCCTACGAGCAGTACTTC
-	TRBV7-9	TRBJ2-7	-	CASSGLQGTSYEQYF	TGTGCCAGCAGTGGTTTACAGGGTACGTCCTACGAGCAGTACTTC
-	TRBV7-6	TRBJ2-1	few	CASSYTTGFYEQFF	TGTGCCAGCAGCTATACCACAGGGTTTTATGAGCAGTTCTTC
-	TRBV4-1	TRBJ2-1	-	CASSQTADSYNEQFF	TGCGCCAGCAGCCAAACAGCGGACTCCTACAATGAGCAGTTCTTC
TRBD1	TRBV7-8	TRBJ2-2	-	CASSFLTGMASGELFF	TGTGCCAGCAGCTTCCTGACAGGGATGGCGTCCGGGGAGCTGTTTTTT
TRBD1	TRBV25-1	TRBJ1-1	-	CASSEPGQRKAFF	TGTGCCAGCAGTGAACCGGGACAGCGAAAAGCTTTCTTT
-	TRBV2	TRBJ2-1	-	CASSEGARYEQFF	TGTGCCAGCAGTGAAGGTGCCAGATATGAGCAGTTCTTC
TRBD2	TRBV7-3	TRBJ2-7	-	CASSITSGPSYEQYF	TGTGCCAGCAGCATAACTAGCGGGCCCTCCTACGAGCAGTACTTC
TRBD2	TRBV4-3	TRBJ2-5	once	CASSQWTRQETQYF	TGCGCCAGCAGCCAGTGGACTAGGCAAGAGACCCAGTACTTC
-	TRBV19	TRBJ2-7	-	CASSMGQGSYEQYF	TGTGCCAGTAGTATGGGGCAGGGATCCTACGAGCAGTACTTC